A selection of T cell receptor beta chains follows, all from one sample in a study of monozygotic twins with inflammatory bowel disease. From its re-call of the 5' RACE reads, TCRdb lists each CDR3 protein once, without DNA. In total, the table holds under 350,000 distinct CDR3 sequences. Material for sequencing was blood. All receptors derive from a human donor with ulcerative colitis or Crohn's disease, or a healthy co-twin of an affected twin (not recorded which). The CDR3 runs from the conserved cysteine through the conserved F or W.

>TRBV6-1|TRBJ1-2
CASSEAPGNYGYTF
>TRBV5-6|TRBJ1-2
CASSFLSRILYGYTF
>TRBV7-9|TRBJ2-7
CASSLFGTNSYEQYF
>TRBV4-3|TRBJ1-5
CASSQDLGVRQPQHF
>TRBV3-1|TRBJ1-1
CASSQSYKNTEAFF
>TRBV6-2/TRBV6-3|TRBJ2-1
CASSYSRGRSSYNEQFF
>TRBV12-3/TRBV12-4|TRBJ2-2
CASSFQGRYTGELFF
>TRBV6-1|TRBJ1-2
CASSGAGTNYGYTF
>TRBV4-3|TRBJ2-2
CASSQEYEGAVGELFF
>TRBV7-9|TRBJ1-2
CASSHPGQGDYGYTF